Below, 30 T cell receptor beta chains from the same sample are listed, as sequenced in a study of blood T cell repertoires in COVID-19. Profiling relied on immunoSEQ multiplex PCR, and the TCRdb table lists in-frame clones only, not all of them. The sample has under 200,000 clones, over 60% seen once. Material for sequencing was peripheral blood. These receptors were collected from an elderly woman with acute or convalescent COVID-19.

V and J are TRBV27 and TRBJ2-4; perhaps TRBD2 as D (5 bases). The CDR3 loop spans 14 amino acids. Germline V gives CDR1 MNHEY, CDR2 SMNVEV (reference sequence). V lost 3 bases and J 6 bases, leaving 12 bases between the germline ends. CDR3 protein: CASSFAGASNIQYF. CDR3 nucleotides: TGTGCCAGCAGTTTTGCGGGCGCGTCAAACATTCAGTACTTC.

The genes are TRBV9 and TRBJ1-4; TRBD1 is a possible D gene (5 bases). V lost 1 base and J 6 bases, leaving 10 bases between the germline ends. This CDR3 contains 14 residues. Germline V gene lookup returns CDR1 SGDLS and CDR2 YYNGEE. The DNA for the CDR3 is TGTGCCAGCAGCGTATATTGGGGGGATGAAAAACTGTTTTTT. Residues: CASSVYWGDEKLFF.

This CDR3 reads CASTYSFGNTEAFF. CDR3 nucleotides: TGTGCCAGCACTTACTCTTTTGGGAACACTGAAGCTTTCTTT. The chain recombines TRBV7-6 with TRBJ1-1; no definite D call. Germline CDR1 SGHVS, CDR2 FNYEAQ. The CDR3 has 14 residues. V was clipped by 7 bases and J by 1 base, with 13 bases between them.

This chain's CDR3 is CAWKDPGSYEQYF. For the CDR3, the DNA is TGTGCCTGGAAGGATCCGGGGTCCTACGAGCAGTACTTC. The chain carries TRBV30 and TRBJ2-7; perhaps TRBD2 as D (5 bases). From germline, CDR1 is GTSNPN and CDR2 SVGIG (reference sequence). The CDR3 covers 13 residues. Trimming removed 4 bases at V and 1 base at J, with 11 bases between.

The chain has TRBV30 and TRBJ1-5, with a possible D match to TRBD1 (6 bases). The V gene's germline CDR1 is GTSNPN and CDR2 SVGIG (reference sequence). The CDR3 spans 13 residues. Trimming cost V 2 bases and J 5 bases, with 10 bases left between them. The CDR3 is CAWSSGGDQPQHF. CDR3 DNA: TGTGCCTGGAGTTCGGGGGGCGATCAGCCCCAGCATTTT.

This clone showed up just a few times. This chain uses TRBV30 with TRBJ1-1; D perhaps matches TRBD1 (6 bases). The CDR3 covers 15 residues. V was pared by 3 bases and J by 1 base, with 15 bases between. Per the germline V gene, CDR1 is GTSNPN and CDR2 is SVGIG (reference sequence). The CDR3 coding sequence is TGTGCCTGGAGGGGGGGGCAGACAGCGAACACTGAAGCTTTCTTT. Translation gives CAWRGGQTANTEAFF.

The chain employs TRBV6-2 or TRBV6-3 and TRBJ2-3, with TRBD2 matching over 9 bases. This CDR3 comprises 15 residues. Losses at the gene ends were 2 bases for V and 3 bases for J; bases not matched to a gene: 3. The germline gives CDR1 MNHEY, CDR2 SVGEGT. CDR3 in amino acids: CASSYSSGSTDTQYF. CDR3 DNA: TGTGCCAGCAGTTACAGTAGCGGGAGTACAGATACGCAGTATTTT.

The genes are TRBV6-2 or TRBV6-3 and TRBJ1-5; D remains ambiguous. Trimming cost V 0 bases and J 5 bases, with 8 bases left between them. The germline gives CDR1 MNHEY, CDR2 SVGEGT. The CDR3 is made up of 14 amino acids. CDR3 nucleotide sequence: TGTGCCAGCAGTTACTCAGCGGGGTATCAGCCCCAGCATTTT. Translated: CASSYSAGYQPQHF.

This rearrangement joins TRBV4-3 to TRBJ2-2; 8 nucleotides agree with TRBD1. With 5 bases clipped from V and 4 bases from J, the junction kept 9 bases outside the gene matches. The CDR3 runs 16 residues. Germline loops: CDR1 LGHNA, CDR2 YSLEER. The CDR3 spells CASSEWTGKGTGELFF. The DNA for the CDR3 is TGCGCCAGCAGCGAATGGACAGGGAAGGGCACCGGGGAGCTGTTTTTT.

The chain has TRBV27 and TRBJ1-2, with D possibly TRBD1 on 6 matching bases. Between the trimmed V and J ends, which lost 2 bases and 4 bases, there was a span of 11 bases. The germline V gene encodes CDR1 MNHEY and CDR2 SMNVEV (reference sequence). This CDR3 spans 14 amino acids. In DNA form, the CDR3 reads TGTGCCAGCAGTTTAGGAGGACAGAGCTATGGCTACACCTTC. Its protein product is CASSLGGQSYGYTF.

The rearrangement uses TRBV19 and TRBJ2-1; D perhaps matches TRBD2 (6 bases). V was clipped by 4 bases and J by 7 bases, with 11 bases between them. The CDR3 loop spans 13 amino acids. Germline loops: CDR1 LNHDA, CDR2 SQIVND (reference sequence). Here the CDR3 reads CASSTGLWNEQFF. Written as DNA, the CDR3 is TGTGCCAGTAGTACGGGACTCTGGAATGAGCAGTTCTTC. Full variable domain (remainder filled in from reference TRBV19 and TRBJ2-1): DGGITQSPKYLFRKEGQNVTLSCEQNLNHDAMYWYRQDPGQGLRLIYYSQIVNDFQKGDIAEGYSVSREKKESFPLTVTSAQKNPTAFYLCASSTGLWNEQFFGPGTRLTVL.

This clone was found many times. The chain joins TRBV18 to TRBJ1-1, with 7 bases matching TRBD1. V was pared by 7 bases and J by 1 base, with 6 bases of the junction left unmatched. The germline CDR1 and CDR2 sequences are KGHSH and LQKENI. The CDR3 extends over 14 amino acids. CDR3 in amino acids: CASYRGGENTEAFF. CDR3 in DNA: TGTGCCAGCTACAGGGGCGGGGAGAACACTGAAGCTTTCTTT.

V gene TRBV6-6 combines with J gene TRBJ1-2; 7 bases are a match to TRBD1. This CDR3 comprises 15 residues. V lost 7 bases and J lost 4; bases outside the gene matches: 12. Germline CDR1 and CDR2: MNHNY and SVGAGI (reference sequence). In nucleotides, the CDR3 is TGTGCCAGCATTCTCACCCTGACAGGGCCCTATGGCTACACCTTC. Its translation is CASILTLTGPYGYTF.

This clone was picked up a small number of times. The chain combines TRBV3-1 (or the pseudogene TRBV3-2) with TRBJ2-1; TRBD2 matches at 8 bases. With 2 bases clipped from V and 8 bases from J, the junction kept 5 bases outside the gene matches. The CDR3 totals 14 residues. CDR1 is LGHDT and CDR2 is YNNKEL in the germline V gene (reference sequence). CDR3 protein: CASSQRGGWDEQFF. CDR3 sequence (DNA): TGTGCCAGCAGCCAACGGGGGGGCTGGGATGAGCAGTTCTTC.

The chain couples TRBV6-2 or TRBV6-3 to TRBJ1-1; D not certain. Trimming pared 2 bases from V and 10 bases from J, leaving 8 bases between. The CDR3 spans 11 residues. CDR1 is MNHEY, CDR2 SVGEGT, per germline. CDR3 nucleotide sequence: TGTGCCAGCAGTTACGTCGGGGTAGCTTTCTTT. It codes for CASSYVGVAFF.

V gene TRBV7-9 combines with J gene TRBJ2-3; 11 positions match TRBD2. Trimming at V came to 5 bases and at J to 4 bases, leaving 2 bases not matched to a gene. CDR1 SEHNR and CDR2 FQNEAQ come from the germline V gene (reference sequence). The CDR3 extends over 14 amino acids. CDR3 in amino acids: CASSRSGGADTQYF. CDR3 nucleotide sequence: TGTGCCAGCAGCCGTAGCGGGGGGGCAGATACGCAGTATTTT.

The rearrangement joins TRBV19 to TRBJ2-5, with TRBD1 matching over 10 bases. The trim removed 7 bases at V and 7 bases at J, leaving 6 bases unmatched. The length of the CDR3 is 13 residues. Germline assignment: CDR1 LNHDA and CDR2 SQIVND (reference sequence). The CDR3: CASKGQGFATQYF. CDR3 nucleotides: TGTGCCAGTAAGGGACAGGGGTTTGCGACCCAGTACTTC.

The chain is built from TRBV18 and TRBJ2-3, with D hard to call. CDR3 size: 14 residues. V was clipped by 1 base and J by 6 bases, with 11 bases between them. CDR1 and CDR2 (germline): KGHSH, LQKENI. In DNA, the CDR3 is TGTGCCAGCTCACCACTACCCTATCCCGATACGCAGTATTTT. It specifies CASSPLPYPDTQYF.

Regarding this clone: Other DNA sequences of this sample code for an identical CDR3. This sequence joins TRBV5-1 and TRBJ2-3, with 12 bases that match TRBD2. V shed 0 bases, J shed 1 base, and the junction held 0 bases outside the gene matches. Germline V gene data show CDR1 as SGHRS and CDR2 as YFSETQ. The CDR3 contains 16 residues. The CDR3 region has the DNA TGCGCCAGCAGCTTGGGACTAGCGGGAGGCACAGATACGCAGTATTTT. This sequence encodes CASSLGLAGGTDTQYF.

This chain links TRBV5-4 with TRBJ1-1; TRBD1 matches 10 bases. V trimming: 4 bases; J trimming: 1 base; junction bases outside the gene matches: 1. In germline, CDR1 is SGHNT, CDR2 YYREEE (reference sequence). The CDR3 has 14 amino acids. For the CDR3, the DNA is TGTGCCAGCAGCGGGGACAGGGGGAACACTGAAGCTTTCTTT. Its protein product is CASSGDRGNTEAFF.

V gene TRBV6-5 combines with J gene TRBJ1-2; D ambiguous. Germline assignment: CDR1 MNHEY and CDR2 SVGAGI. Trimming took 8 bases from V and 3 from J, leaving 13 bases between them. CDR3 size: 13 residues. CDR3 coding DNA: TGTGCCAGCTCTCGTTACGGGGACTATGGCTACACCTTC. It translates to CASSRYGDYGYTF.

This chain connects TRBV2 to TRBJ1-4; D might be TRBD1 (5 bases). The CDR3 extends over 12 amino acids. V was clipped by 10 bases and J by 8 bases, with 14 bases between them. Germline V gives CDR1 SNHLY, CDR2 FYNNEI. CDR3 nucleotide sequence: TGTGCCACCACCACTCGGGGGGAAAAACTGTTTTTT. It specifies CATTTRGEKLFF.

V usage is TRBV4-3 and J usage is TRBJ2-7; 9 positions match TRBD1. This CDR3 is 15 amino acids long. J gave up 3 bases and V 2 bases, and 5 bases lay outside the gene matches. Germline V gives CDR1 LGHNA, CDR2 YSLEER. For the CDR3, the DNA is TGCGCCAGCAGCCAACTACAGGGGGCCAGCTACGAGCAGTACTTC. Encoded protein: CASSQLQGASYEQYF.

The chain couples TRBV7-8 to TRBJ1-1, with 8 bases lining up with TRBD1. The CDR3 contains 15 residues. V dropped 5 bases and J dropped 6; count of bases not matched to a gene: 11. Germline assignment: CDR1 SGHVS and CDR2 FQNEAQ. The DNA for the CDR3 is TGTGCCAGCAGCGCCCGACAGGGGTGGGGGCCTGAAGCTTTCTTT. Its protein product is CASSARQGWGPEAFF. Complete variable domain (other parts from reference TRBV7-8 and TRBJ1-1): GAGVSQSPRYKVAKRGQDVALRCDPISGHVSLFWYQQALGQGPEFLTYFQNEAQLDKSGLPSDRFFAERPEGSVSTLKIQRTQQEDSAVYLCASSARQGWGPEAFFGQGTRLTVV.

This clone is a singleton in its sample. This sequence joins TRBV6-6 and TRBJ1-6, with a possible D match to TRBD1 (6 bases). This CDR3 has 13 residues. CDR1 is MNHNY and CDR2 is SVGAGI in the germline V gene (reference sequence). Trimming left V 6 bases short and J 11 bases short, with 14 bases between. The DNA of the CDR3 is TGTGCCAGCAGACCCGCCCGGACAGCACCCCTCCACTTT. Its protein is CASRPARTAPLHF.

The genes are TRBV5-1 and TRBJ1-6; D remains ambiguous. CDR3 size: 14 residues. Germline V gene lookup returns CDR1 SGHRS and CDR2 YFSETQ. V shed 0 bases and J shed 9 bases, with 10 bases lying between them. Written as DNA, the CDR3 is TGCGCCAGCAGCTTGGCCGTGTGGCCTTCACCCCTCCACTTT. Translated, it gives CASSLAVWPSPLHF. The variable domain in full, completed from reference TRBV5-1 and TRBJ1-6, reads KAGVTQTPRYLIKTRGQQVTLSCSPISGHRSVSWYQQTPGQGLQFLFEYFSETQRNKGNFPGRFSGRQFSNSRSEMNVSTLELGDSALYLCASSLAVWPSPLHFGNGTRLTVT.

This rearrangement joins TRBV5-1 to TRBJ2-1; 7 nucleotides line up with TRBD2. The CDR3 is made up of 19 amino acids. J lost 0 bases, V lost 0 bases, and 12 bases had no gene match. CDR1 is SGHRS and CDR2 is YFSETQ in the germline V gene. The CDR3 is CASSLDPGGGGNSYNEQFF. The CDR3 DNA reads TGCGCCAGCAGCTTGGACCCCGGTGGGGGGGGGAACTCCTACAATGAGCAGTTCTTC.

The rearrangement joins TRBV7-9 to TRBJ1-4, with TRBD1 identical over 9 bases. The CDR3 loop spans 15 amino acids. Losses at the gene ends were 1 base for V and 3 bases for J; bases not matched to a gene: 0. Germline V CDR1 and CDR2: SEHNR, FQNEAQ (reference sequence). CDR3 DNA: TGTGCCAGCAGCTTAGGGGACAGGGCTAATGAAAAACTGTTTTTT. The encoded protein is CASSLGDRANEKLFF. The whole variable domain, filled in from reference TRBV7-9 and TRBJ1-4, reads DTGVSQNPRHKITKRGQNVTFRCDPISEHNRLYWYRQTLGQGPEFLTYFQNEAQLEKSRLLSDRFSAERPKGSFSTLEIQRTEQGDSAMYLCASSLGDRANEKLFFGSGTQLSVL.

The chain links TRBV7-9 to TRBJ1-4, with TRBD1 matching over 9 bases. V dropped 2 bases and J dropped 7; count of bases not matched to a gene: 2. Germline assignment: CDR1 SEHNR and CDR2 FQNEAQ (reference sequence). This CDR3 is 14 amino acids long. The CDR3 reads CASSLRDRAEKLFF. CDR3 in DNA: TGTGCCAGCAGCTTAAGGGACAGGGCTGAAAAACTGTTTTTT.

This chain links TRBV11-2 with TRBJ2-1; 9 nucleotides line up with TRBD2. This CDR3 comprises 15 residues. Per germline, CDR1 SGHAT and CDR2 FQNNGV. The junction had 7 bases not matched to a gene; V was cut back by 1 base and J by 9 bases. CDR3 coding DNA: TGTGCCAGCAGCTTAGGAGCGGGGGGCAGGGGTGAGCAGTTCTTC. Its protein is CASSLGAGGRGEQFF.